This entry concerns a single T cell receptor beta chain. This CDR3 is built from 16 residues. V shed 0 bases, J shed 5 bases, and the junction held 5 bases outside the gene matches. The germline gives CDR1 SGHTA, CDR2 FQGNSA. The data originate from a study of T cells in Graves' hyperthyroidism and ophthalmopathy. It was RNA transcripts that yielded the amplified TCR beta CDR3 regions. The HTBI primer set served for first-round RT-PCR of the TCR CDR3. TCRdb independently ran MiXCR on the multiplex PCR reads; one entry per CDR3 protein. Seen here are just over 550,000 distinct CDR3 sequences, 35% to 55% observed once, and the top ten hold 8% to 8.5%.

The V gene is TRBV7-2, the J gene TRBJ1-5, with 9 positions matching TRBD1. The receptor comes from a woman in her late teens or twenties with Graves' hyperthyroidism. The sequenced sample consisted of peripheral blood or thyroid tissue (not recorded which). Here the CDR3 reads CASSLAGTGKDQPQHF. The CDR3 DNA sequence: TGTGCCAGCAGCTTAGCCGGGACAGGGAAAGATCAGCCCCAGCATTTT.